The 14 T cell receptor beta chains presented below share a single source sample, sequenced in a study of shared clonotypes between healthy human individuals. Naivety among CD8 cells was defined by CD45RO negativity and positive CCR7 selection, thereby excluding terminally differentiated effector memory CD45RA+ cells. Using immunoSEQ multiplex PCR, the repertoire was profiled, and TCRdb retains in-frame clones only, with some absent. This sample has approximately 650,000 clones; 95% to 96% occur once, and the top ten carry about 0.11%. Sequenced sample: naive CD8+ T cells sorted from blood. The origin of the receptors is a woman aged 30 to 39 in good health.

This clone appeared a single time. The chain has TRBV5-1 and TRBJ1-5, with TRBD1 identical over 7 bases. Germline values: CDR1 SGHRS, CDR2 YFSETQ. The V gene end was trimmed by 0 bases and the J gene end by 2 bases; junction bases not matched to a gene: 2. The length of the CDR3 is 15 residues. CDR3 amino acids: CASSLGQGGNQPQHF. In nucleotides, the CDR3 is TGCGCCAGCAGCTTGGGACAGGGTGGCAATCAGCCCCAGCATTTT.

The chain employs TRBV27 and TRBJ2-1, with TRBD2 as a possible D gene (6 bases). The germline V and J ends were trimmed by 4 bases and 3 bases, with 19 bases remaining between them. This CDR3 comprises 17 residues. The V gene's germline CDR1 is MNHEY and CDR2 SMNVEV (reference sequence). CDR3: CASSSLFGGAGYNEQFF. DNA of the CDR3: TGTGCCAGCAGTTCCCTTTTTGGGGGAGCGGGCTACAATGAGCAGTTCTTC.

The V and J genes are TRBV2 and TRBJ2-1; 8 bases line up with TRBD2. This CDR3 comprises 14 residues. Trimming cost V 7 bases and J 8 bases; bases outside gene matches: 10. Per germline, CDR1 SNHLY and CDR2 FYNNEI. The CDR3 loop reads CASIRGLVVDEQFF. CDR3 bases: TGTGCCAGCATAAGGGGACTAGTCGTCGATGAGCAGTTCTTC. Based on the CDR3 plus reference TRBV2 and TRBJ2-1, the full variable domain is EPEVTQTPSHQVTQMGQEVILRCVPISNHLYFYWYRQILGQKVEFLVSFYNNEISEKSEIFDDQFSVERPDGSNFTLKIRSTKLEDSAMYFCASIRGLVVDEQFFGPGTRLTVL.

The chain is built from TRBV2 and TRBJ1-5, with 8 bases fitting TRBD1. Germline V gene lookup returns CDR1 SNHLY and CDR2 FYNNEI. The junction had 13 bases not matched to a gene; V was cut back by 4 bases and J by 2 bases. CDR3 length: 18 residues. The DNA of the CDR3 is TGTGCCAGCAGTGTTGCAGGGGGCTCCTGGGCGGGCAATCAGCCCCAGCATTTT. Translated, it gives CASSVAGGSWAGNQPQHF.

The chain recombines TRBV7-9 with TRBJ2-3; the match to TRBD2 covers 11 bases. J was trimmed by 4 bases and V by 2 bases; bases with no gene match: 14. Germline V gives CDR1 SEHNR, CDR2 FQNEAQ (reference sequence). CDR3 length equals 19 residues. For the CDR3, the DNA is TGTGCCAGCAGCTTACCAGGGGATAGCGGGAGGGCATGGTCAGATACGCAGTATTTT. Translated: CASSLPGDSGRAWSDTQYF.

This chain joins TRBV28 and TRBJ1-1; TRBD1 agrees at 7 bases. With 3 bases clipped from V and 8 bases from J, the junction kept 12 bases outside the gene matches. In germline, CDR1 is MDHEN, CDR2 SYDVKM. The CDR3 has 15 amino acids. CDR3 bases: TGTGCCAGCAGTTTTTTCTCCAGAGAGGACAGGGAAGCTTTCTTT. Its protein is CASSFFSREDREAFF.

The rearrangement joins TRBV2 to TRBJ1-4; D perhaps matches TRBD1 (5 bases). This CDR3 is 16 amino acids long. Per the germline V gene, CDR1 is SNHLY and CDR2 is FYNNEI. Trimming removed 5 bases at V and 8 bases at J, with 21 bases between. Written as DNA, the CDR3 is TGTGCCAGCAGTAACGGGGGGGAAGGAGATTTCGAAAAACTGTTTTTT. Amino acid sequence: CASSNGGEGDFEKLFF.

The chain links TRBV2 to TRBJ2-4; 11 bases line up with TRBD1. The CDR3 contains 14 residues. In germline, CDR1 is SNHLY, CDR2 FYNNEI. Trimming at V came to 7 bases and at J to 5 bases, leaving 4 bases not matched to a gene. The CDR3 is CASIGTGGENIQYF. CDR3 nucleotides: TGTGCCAGCATAGGGACAGGGGGAGAAAACATTCAGTACTTC.

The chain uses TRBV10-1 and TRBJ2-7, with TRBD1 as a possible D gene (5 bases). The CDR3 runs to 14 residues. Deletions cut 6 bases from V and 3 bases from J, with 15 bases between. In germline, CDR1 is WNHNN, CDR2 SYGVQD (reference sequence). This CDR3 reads CASRVKGIDYEQYF. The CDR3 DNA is TGCGCCAGCAGAGTCAAGGGGATTGACTACGAGCAGTACTTC.

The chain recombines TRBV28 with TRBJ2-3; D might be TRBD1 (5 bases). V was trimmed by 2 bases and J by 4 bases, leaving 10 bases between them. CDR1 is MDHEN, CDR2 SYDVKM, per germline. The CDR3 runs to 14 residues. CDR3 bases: TGTGCCAGCAGTTTAGAACAGGCCCCAGATACGCAGTATTTT. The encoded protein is CASSLEQAPDTQYF.

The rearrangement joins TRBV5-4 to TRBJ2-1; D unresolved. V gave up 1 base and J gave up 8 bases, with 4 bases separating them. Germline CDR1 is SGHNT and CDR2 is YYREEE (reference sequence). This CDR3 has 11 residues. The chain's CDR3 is CASSLTHEQFF. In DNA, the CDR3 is TGTGCCAGCAGCTTGACCCATGAGCAGTTCTTC. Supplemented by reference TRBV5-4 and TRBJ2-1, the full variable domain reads ETGVTQSPTHLIKTRGQQVTLRCSSQSGHNTVSWYQQALGQGPQFIFQYYREEENGRGNFPPRFSGLQFPNYSSELNVNALELDDSALYLCASSLTHEQFFGPGTRLTVL.

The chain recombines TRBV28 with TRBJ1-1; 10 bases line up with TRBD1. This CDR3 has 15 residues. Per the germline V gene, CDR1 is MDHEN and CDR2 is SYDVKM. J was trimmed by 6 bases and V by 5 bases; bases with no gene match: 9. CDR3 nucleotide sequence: TGTGCCAGCAGTCCTAACCGGGACAGGGGTTCTGAAGCTTTCTTT. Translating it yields CASSPNRDRGSEAFF.

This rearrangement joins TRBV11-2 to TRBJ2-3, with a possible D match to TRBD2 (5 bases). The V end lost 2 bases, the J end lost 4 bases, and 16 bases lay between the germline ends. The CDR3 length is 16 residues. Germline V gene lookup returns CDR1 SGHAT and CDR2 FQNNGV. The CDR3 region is CASSLPPGDSADTQYF. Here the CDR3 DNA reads TGTGCCAGCAGCTTACCCCCCGGAGATAGCGCAGATACGCAGTATTTT.

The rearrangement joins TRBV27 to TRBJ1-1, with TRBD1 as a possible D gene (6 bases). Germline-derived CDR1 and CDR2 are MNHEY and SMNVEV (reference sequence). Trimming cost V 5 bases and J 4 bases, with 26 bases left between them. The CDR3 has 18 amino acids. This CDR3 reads CASSPDQGLNLDVTEAFF. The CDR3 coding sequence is TGTGCCAGCAGTCCGGACCAGGGGTTAAATTTGGATGTCACTGAAGCTTTCTTT.